The 20 T cell receptor beta chains below all came from one sample that was sequenced in a study of human T cells and chemical hapten exposure. TCRdb re-derived calls from the RACE reads in MiXCR, one entry per CDR3 protein. Found here are tens of thousands of distinct CDR3 sequences, 9.3% of them singletons; the top ten hold about 14%. Time point of the sample: patch test 1, 2 weeks after DPC sensitization. Treatment denoted: therapeutic diphenylcyclopropenone sensitization with weekly scalp DPC. The specimen was whole blood, collected in connection with sensitization to the hapten diphenylcyclopropenone (DPC). The receptors were gathered from a woman aged 40 to 55 with alopecia areata. Some clones in this sample may be carry-over from other donors' samples.

The V gene is TRBV7-9, the J gene TRBJ1-1; D not certain. The CDR3 runs 14 residues. Trimming left V 1 base short and J 0 bases short, with 6 bases between. Germline lookup yields CDR1 SEHNR and CDR2 FQNEAQ (reference sequence). CDR3 bases: TGTGCCAGCAGCTTAGTGGCGGTGAACACTGAAGCTTTCTTT. This gives the protein CASSLVAVNTEAFF.

J is TRBJ2-3 and V is TRBV20-1, with D possibly being TRBD2 (5 bases). The CDR3 extends over 17 amino acids. Deletions cut 4 bases from V and 0 bases from J, with 20 bases between. CDR1 is DFQATT, CDR2 SNEGSKA, per germline (reference sequence). The CDR3 bases are TGCAGTGCTACGCGGCCGGCGAGCGGCACTAGCACAGATACGCAGTATTTT. Translating it yields CSATRPASGTSTDTQYF.

There are a few counts of this clonotype. The chain joins TRBV2 to TRBJ1-5; D may be TRBD1 (5 bases). V lost 6 bases and J lost 2, with 17 bases in between. This CDR3 has 16 amino acids. Per the germline V gene, CDR1 is SNHLY and CDR2 is FYNNEI. The DNA for the CDR3 is TGTGCCAGCAGGAAAGGGGCAGGGCTAGGCAATCAGCCCCAGCATTTT. As protein: CASRKGAGLGNQPQHF.

V usage is TRBV5-1 and J usage is TRBJ1-6, with D uncertain. CDR3 length equals 15 residues. Germline V lookup: CDR1 SGHRS, CDR2 YFSETQ. Trimming shortened V by 0 bases and J by 8 bases, and 12 bases separated the two germline ends. The CDR3 protein is CASSLVPGLDSPLHF. As DNA, the CDR3 is TGCGCCAGCAGCTTGGTGCCAGGCTTGGATTCACCCCTCCACTTT.

This clonotype has at least ten counts. The CDR3 nucleotides read TGTGCCAGCGGCAGACAGGGGGACCAGCCCCAGCATTTT. This encodes CASGRQGDQPQHF. The chain uses TRBV4-2 and TRBJ1-5; 9 positions match TRBD1. Trimming took 8 bases from V and 7 from J; bases not matched to a gene: 6. Germline-derived CDR1 and CDR2 are LGHNA and YNFKEQ. The CDR3 covers 13 residues.

At least ten counts were recorded for this clonotype. The chain is built from TRBV10-3 and TRBJ2-2; 12 bases are shared with TRBD2. The V gene end was trimmed by 4 bases and the J gene end by 5 bases; junction bases not matched to a gene: 2. This CDR3 is built from 15 residues. Germline CDR1 ENHRY, CDR2 SYGVKD. The CDR3: CAISGGTSGTGELFF. In DNA form, the CDR3 reads TGTGCCATCAGTGGAGGGACTAGCGGGACCGGGGAGCTGTTTTTT.

The rearrangement joins TRBV5-1 to TRBJ1-1, with 7 positions matching TRBD1. With 2 bases clipped from V and 5 bases from J, the junction kept 6 bases outside the gene matches. Germline CDR1 SGHRS, CDR2 YFSETQ. The CDR3 sequence is 14 residues long. The CDR3 DNA sequence: TGCGCCAGCAGCTTATACAGGGGTCGGACTGAAGCTTTCTTT. It codes for CASSLYRGRTEAFF.

This clonotype was counted many times. The chain uses TRBV6-6 and TRBJ2-7; 11 bases are shared with TRBD2. Germline V CDR1 and CDR2: MNHNY, SVGAGI (reference sequence). The CDR3 has 17 residues. V shed 6 bases, J shed 4 bases, and the junction held 14 bases outside the gene matches. This CDR3 reads CASSTSGWTSGLYEQYF. CDR3 DNA sequence: TGTGCCAGCAGCACTTCAGGCTGGACTAGCGGGTTATACGAGCAGTACTTC.

This clonotype was seen many times. The V gene is TRBV7-9, the J gene TRBJ1-2; D call uncertain. The germline gives CDR1 SEHNR, CDR2 FQNEAQ (reference sequence). V was shortened by 1 base and J by 0 bases, with 12 bases between the two germline ends. The CDR3 spans 16 residues. CDR3 nucleotide sequence: TGTGCCAGCAGCTTAGATTCCGCAGCAACTAACTATGGCTACACCTTC. Its translation is CASSLDSAATNYGYTF.

This clonotype appeared many times. This chain uses TRBV20-1 with TRBJ1-2; maybe TRBD1 (6 bases). CDR1 and CDR2 from the germline V gene are DFQATT and SNEGSKA (reference sequence). This CDR3 contains 13 residues. Trimming removed 7 bases from V and 7 bases from J, with 19 bases in between. CDR3 loop: CSVQQGLGFGYTF. CDR3 DNA sequence: TGCAGTGTTCAACAGGGTTTAGGCTTTGGCTACACCTTC.

This clonotype was seen more than once but under ten times. The gene calls are TRBV28 and TRBJ1-1; 7 bases match TRBD1. V shed 2 bases, J shed 6 bases, and the junction held 9 bases outside the gene matches. The CDR3 contains 15 residues. The V gene's germline CDR1 is MDHEN and CDR2 SYDVKM. The CDR3 DNA sequence: TGTGCCAGCAGTTTAGCGACAGGGACCTTGGCTGAAGCTTTCTTT. It yields the protein CASSLATGTLAEAFF.

There are a few counts of this clonotype. The chain recombines TRBV11-2 with TRBJ1-3, with D unclear. This CDR3 is built from 15 residues. Germline CDR1 is SGHAT and CDR2 is FQNNGV. V lost 5 bases and J lost 0, with 11 bases in between. Here the CDR3 reads CASSTEKDSGNTIYF. The CDR3 coding sequence is TGTGCCAGCAGCACCGAGAAGGACTCTGGAAACACCATATATTTT.

This clonotype came up many times. The chain recombines TRBV6-1 with TRBJ2-5; 13 positions agree with TRBD2. This CDR3 is built from 16 residues. The V and J ends lost 7 bases and 5 bases, in that order; junction bases with no gene match: 10. Germline V CDR1 and CDR2: MNHNS, SASEGT. The CDR3 sequence: CASNLLAGGPGETQYF. The CDR3 nucleotides are TGTGCCAGCAACCTACTAGCGGGGGGGCCAGGGGAGACCCAGTACTTC.

This clonotype has more than one count but fewer than ten. The chain recombines TRBV7-3 with TRBJ1-2, with a weak D call TRBD1 (5 bases). V lost 4 bases, J lost 4 bases, and 10 bases lay in between. The germline gives CDR1 SGHTA, CDR2 FQGTGA. The CDR3 has 13 residues. CDR3 in amino acids: CASSSGGLYGYTF. The CDR3 DNA is TGTGCCAGCAGCTCTGGGGGACTCTATGGCTACACCTTC.

The chain links TRBV4-3 to TRBJ2-3; D gene ambiguous. CDR1 and CDR2 from the germline V gene are LGHNA and YSLEER. The length of the CDR3 is 14 residues. V was shortened by 0 bases and J by 2 bases, with 6 bases between the two germline ends. The CDR3 DNA reads TGCGCCAGCAGCCAAGATCTCGTCACAGATACGCAGTATTTT. Protein sequence: CASSQDLVTDTQYF.

This clonotype has a count of ten or more. This chain connects TRBV7-3 to TRBJ1-1, with a tentative D call TRBD1 (6 bases). V gave up 1 base and J gave up 1 base, with 10 bases separating them. Looked up from germline, CDR1 is SGHTA and CDR2 is FQGTGA. This CDR3 spans 15 amino acids. CDR3 bases: TGTGCCAGCAGCTTAAACGGACAGAGGAACACTGAAGCTTTCTTT. This encodes CASSLNGQRNTEAFF.

The V and J genes are TRBV28 and TRBJ1-5, with no clear D. Germline V gene sequence: CDR1 MDHEN, CDR2 SYDVKM. Trimming took 6 bases from V and 2 from J, leaving 5 bases between them. The CDR3 is 12 residues long. The CDR3, as DNA: TGTGCCAGCAGGGACGGCAATCAGCCCCAGCATTTT. This codes for CASRDGNQPQHF.

This sequence joins TRBV5-1 and TRBJ2-3; D unresolved. Trimming pared 0 bases from V and 6 bases from J, leaving 14 bases between. Germline V lookup: CDR1 SGHRS, CDR2 YFSETQ. This CDR3 is built from 15 residues. The CDR3 nucleotides are TGCGCCAGCAGCTTGGCCCCTCCTAGGGCGGATACGCAGTATTTT. Translated, it gives CASSLAPPRADTQYF. Full variable domain (remainder filled in from reference TRBV5-1 and TRBJ2-3): KAGVTQTPRYLIKTRGQQVTLSCSPISGHRSVSWYQQTPGQGLQFLFEYFSETQRNKGNFPGRFSGRQFSNSRSEMNVSTLELGDSALYLCASSLAPPRADTQYFGPGTRLTVL.

This clonotype occurred a few times. The chain is built from TRBV5-6 and TRBJ1-1, with 9 bases that match TRBD1. CDR1 is SGHDT and CDR2 is YYEEEE in the germline V gene. V shed 0 bases and J 0 bases; nucleotides not matched to a gene: 0. The CDR3 loop spans 15 amino acids. CDR3 in amino acids: CASSLGDRVNTEAFF. The CDR3 bases are TGTGCCAGCAGCTTGGGGGACAGGGTGAACACTGAAGCTTTCTTT.

There are many counts of this clonotype. The chain uses TRBV6-5 and TRBJ1-3; D not resolved. Germline CDR1 reads MNHEY; CDR2 reads SVGAGI. The CDR3 contains 12 residues. V was pared by 6 bases and J by 10 bases, with 13 bases between. The CDR3 spells CASSPGPGTIYF. The DNA for the CDR3 is TGTGCCAGCAGCCCTGGGCCCGGGACCATATATTTT.